The T cell receptor beta chain under discussion was sequenced for a study of T cell repertoires in cytomegalovirus infection (dated by TCRdb to between 2018 and 2021). About the investigation overall: Alongside well-studied HLA-B-restricted epitopes, the peptide stimulations were aimed at recently identified HLA-C-restricted CMV epitopes, whose presentation resists viral immunomodulation. Donor HLA type was relevant to the analysis, because carriage of CMV infection together with the matching HLA type was indicated by public TCR beta signatures.

The paper's findings and limits, for the study overall: The ex vivo response was dominated by HLA-C-restricted CMV-specific TCR beta clonotypes, which also provided the single most frequent clonotype in two of eight donors. Cumulative frequency of public TCR beta family members discriminated carriers of CMV infection plus the relevant HLA type in this cohort and an independent approximately 350-donor cohort.

Sequencing was performed on an Illumina HiSeq 1500. TCRdb redid the processing of the public reads, applying fastp at Q25 and MiXCR, and retained in-frame beta chains. Each entry merges the rows of one CDR3 protein and shows their most common DNA and genes. The sample table shows approximately 590,000 distinct CDR3 sequences, and 40% are seen once. The ten largest clones take up about 46% of the sample. The CDR1 and CDR2 encoded by the germline V gene are SGHRS and YFSETQ. Trimming removed 6 bases from V and 7 bases from J; the gene matches leave 11 bases unexplained. The CDR3 has 17 amino acids, counting the end cysteine and phenylalanine. The read is trimmed to its CDR3 DNA, 51 bases read in frame from base 1. The treatment or condition label on this specimen signifies: in vitro stimulation with specific CMV peptide epitopes to enrich CMV-specific T cells. A few counts support this clonotype. Its antigen remains unidentified. No base quality information exists; no much larger clone differs at one position.

The rearranged chain carries TRBV5-1 and TRBJ2-1, and 15 junctional nucleotides match TRBD2. The source is a human donor in good health (CMV status not recorded). Some clones in this sample may be carry-over from other donors' samples. The sample in question was cultured PBMCs, obtained from culture after CMV antigen stimulation. The CDR3 reads as follows: CASKGGLAGGPRNEQFF. The bases are TGCGCCAGCAAGGGAGGACTAGCGGGGGGGCCGAGGAATGAGCAGTTCTTC. The CDR3 plus the reference TRBV5-1 and TRBJ2-1 genes for the other parts give the full variable domain: KAGVTQTPRYLIKTRGQQVTLSCSPISGHRSVSWYQQTPGQGLQFLFEYFSETQRNKGNFPGRFSGRQFSNSRSEMNVSTLELGDSALYLCASKGGLAGGPRNEQFFGPGTRLTVL.